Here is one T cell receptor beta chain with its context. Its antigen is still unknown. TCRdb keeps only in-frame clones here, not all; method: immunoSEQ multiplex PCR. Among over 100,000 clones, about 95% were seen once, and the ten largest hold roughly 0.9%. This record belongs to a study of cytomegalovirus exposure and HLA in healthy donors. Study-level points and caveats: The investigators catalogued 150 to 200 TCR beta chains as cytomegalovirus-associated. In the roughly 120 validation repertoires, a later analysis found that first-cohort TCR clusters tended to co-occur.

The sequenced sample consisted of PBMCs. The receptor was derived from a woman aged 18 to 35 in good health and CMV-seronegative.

The CDR3 loop is CTSSQEGGGRAHSGAYEQYF. The CDR3 nucleotides read TGCACCAGCAGCCAAGAAGGCGGCGGGAGGGCCCATTCCGGTGCCTACGAGCAGTACTTC. The V call is TRBV1, the J call TRBJ2-7; whether TRBD2, the table's D call, matches the DNA was not checked. TRBV1 corresponds to a pseudogene. There are 20 residues in the CDR3.